The 4 T cell receptor beta chains below come from one sample, sequenced in a study of shared clonotypes between healthy human individuals. Naive CD8 cells comprised CD45RO-negative, CCR7-positively selected cells, excluding terminally differentiated effector memory CD45RA+ cells. Using immunoSEQ multiplex PCR, the repertoire was profiled, and TCRdb retains in-frame clones only, with some absent. The table includes some 2,100,000 clones, 90% to 95% detected once. Input material: naive CD8+ T cells from PBMCs. All receptors come from a man aged 18 to 29 in good health. Some clones in this sample may be carry-over from other donors' samples.

The chain joins TRBV11-2 to TRBJ1-1, with D hard to call. CDR1 SGHAT and CDR2 FQNNGV come from the germline V gene. The V end was cut by 5 bases, the J end by 0 bases, with 10 bases between. This CDR3 has 14 amino acids. CDR3 sequence reads: CASSPDGMNTEAFF. The CDR3, as DNA: TGTGCCAGCAGCCCGGACGGAATGAACACTGAAGCTTTCTTT.

The chain uses TRBV11-3 and TRBJ1-5, with 10 bases aligning to TRBD1. This CDR3 comprises 20 residues. Germline loops: CDR1 SGHNT, CDR2 YENEEA. With V trimmed by 1 base and J by 0 bases, 12 bases remained unmatched. CDR3 DNA: TGTGCCAGCAGCTTAGTTGGAATCGGGACAGGGGTCTTTAGCAATCAGCCCCAGCATTTT. Encoded protein: CASSLVGIGTGVFSNQPQHF.

For this clone: In the same sample, other DNA sequences code for this CDR3. The chain has TRBV27 and TRBJ2-2, with TRBD2 as a possible D gene (5 bases). Germline CDR1 MNHEY, CDR2 SMNVEV (reference sequence). This CDR3 has 13 amino acids. V was clipped by 3 bases and J by 6 bases, with 8 bases between them. As DNA, the CDR3 is TGTGCCAGCAGTTTGAGAGGGCCCGGGGAGCTGTTTTTT. Translation gives CASSLRGPGELFF.

The chain carries TRBV15 and TRBJ1-1; 9 bases are a match to TRBD1. Germline assignment: CDR1 LNHNV and CDR2 YYDKDF (reference sequence). Trimming cost V 3 bases and J 1 base; bases outside gene matches: 9. The CDR3 is made up of 17 amino acids. The CDR3 here is CATSRHPLDRGNTEAFF. The CDR3 region has the DNA TGTGCCACCAGCAGGCACCCTTTGGACAGGGGGAACACTGAAGCTTTCTTT.